The 14 T cell receptor beta chains reported below all come from one sample, sequenced in a study of T cell repertoires in cytomegalovirus infection. Their antigens are not known. A single record per CDR3 protein comes from TCRdb applying MiXCR to the reads. Of about 220,000 distinct CDR3 sequences listed, about 39% were seen once; the top ten hold around 64%. The sequencing used CD8+ T cells from cultured PBMCs, collected from culture after CMV antigen stimulation. Receptor source: a human donor in good health (CMV status not recorded). Some clones in this sample may be carry-over from other donors' samples.

This clonotype was seen more than once but under ten times. The chain links TRBV4-1 to TRBJ2-5, with D hard to call. The length of the CDR3 is 12 residues. Germline-derived CDR1 and CDR2 are MGHRA and YSYEKL. V shed 3 bases and J shed 0 bases, with 2 bases lying between them. The CDR3 region is CASSHNQETQYF. Written as DNA, the CDR3 is TGCGCCAGCAGCCACAACCAAGAGACCCAGTACTTC.

This clonotype was detected a few times. V usage is TRBV11-3 and J usage is TRBJ2-2; 7 positions match TRBD1. The CDR3 contains 16 residues. Per germline, CDR1 SGHNT and CDR2 YENEEA. Germline trimming cut 5 bases from V and 0 bases from J; bases unmatched to any gene: 6. The CDR3 here is CASSIRQGANTGELFF. CDR3 coding DNA: TGTGCCAGCAGCATTCGACAGGGCGCGAACACCGGGGAGCTGTTTTTT.

The rearrangement links TRBV7-8 to TRBJ1-2, with TRBD1 matching over 9 bases. Looked up from germline, CDR1 is SGHVS and CDR2 is FQNEAQ. The V and J ends lost 5 bases and 1 base, in that order; junction bases with no gene match: 5. The CDR3 contains 15 residues. The CDR3 protein is CASSPRDRVNYGYTF. CDR3 nucleotide sequence: TGTGCCAGCAGCCCTAGGGACAGGGTTAACTATGGCTACACCTTC.

In this sample, this clonotype turned up a few times. This chain uses TRBV6-5 with TRBJ2-7; 9 nucleotides align to TRBD2. Germline-derived CDR1 and CDR2 are MNHEY and SVGAGI. This CDR3 comprises 16 residues. V dropped 2 bases and J dropped 3; count of bases not matched to a gene: 8. CDR3: CASSYMPSGALYEQYF. The CDR3 coding sequence is TGTGCCAGCAGTTACATGCCTAGCGGGGCCCTCTACGAGCAGTACTTC.

This chain connects TRBV27 to TRBJ1-2; tentatively, D is TRBD1 (5 bases). This CDR3 comprises 14 residues. V was pared by 4 bases and J by 10 bases, with 19 bases between. Germline CDR1 MNHEY, CDR2 SMNVEV (reference sequence). The CDR3 sequence: CASSSPRQKGSYTF. CDR3 sequence (DNA): TGTGCCAGCAGTTCTCCTCGACAGAAGGGTTCCTACACCTTC.

This rearrangement joins TRBV19 to TRBJ2-3; no clear D. CDR3 length: 13 residues. CDR1 and CDR2 from the germline V gene are LNHDA and SQIVND (reference sequence). The V and J ends lost 3 bases and 5 bases respectively, with 9 bases between them. The CDR3 coding sequence is TGTGCCAGTAGTATGATCAAAGGAGATACGCAGTATTTT. The encoded protein is CASSMIKGDTQYF.

The chain joins TRBV28 to TRBJ1-5, with D unresolved. This CDR3 contains 14 residues. CDR1 and CDR2 from the germline V gene are MDHEN and SYDVKM. Deletions cut 9 bases from V and 10 bases from J, with 22 bases between. The CDR3 is CASWIGSTISPQHF. The CDR3 DNA sequence: TGTGCCAGTTGGATTGGCAGTACAATCAGCCCCCAGCATTTT.

The gene calls are TRBV20-1 and TRBJ2-1; a possible D gene is TRBD1 (6 bases). Trimming removed 3 bases at V and 10 bases at J, with 16 bases between. CDR3 length: 13 amino acids. The germline CDR1 and CDR2 sequences are DFQATT and SNEGSKA (reference sequence). Here the CDR3 reads CSARGDNLGEQFF. CDR3 DNA: TGCAGTGCTAGGGGGGACAACCTCGGGGAGCAGTTCTTC.

This chain connects TRBV2 to TRBJ2-3; 9 nucleotides align to TRBD2. This CDR3 region has 16 residues. Per the germline V gene, CDR1 is SNHLY and CDR2 is FYNNEI. With 6 bases clipped from V and 8 bases from J, the junction kept 15 bases outside the gene matches. Written as DNA, the CDR3 is TGTGCCAGCAGGGCTCAAGCGGGGGGACGCCGAGCTACGCAGTATTTT. Amino acid sequence: CASRAQAGGRRATQYF.

This clonotype is a singleton in its sample. This chain connects TRBV12-3 or TRBV12-4 to TRBJ1-2; D is unclear. The CDR3 extends over 14 amino acids. Trimming took 6 bases from V and 8 from J, leaving 19 bases between them. The CDR3 sequence: CASRPTNKLRGYTF. For the CDR3, the DNA is TGTGCCAGCAGACCGACAAATAAGCTTAGGGGCTACACCTTC.

This clonotype was seen a few times. This sequence joins TRBV11-2 and TRBJ2-3; D is uncertain. The V end lost 5 bases, the J end lost 0 bases, and 15 bases lay between the germline ends. The CDR3 is 16 amino acids. Germline V gene sequence: CDR1 SGHAT, CDR2 FQNNGV. In DNA, the CDR3 is TGTGCCAGCAGCCCTGAAGTACAGCCTAGCACAGATACGCAGTATTTT. Translating it yields CASSPEVQPSTDTQYF.

The chain recombines TRBV7-4 with TRBJ2-1; 12 nucleotides match TRBD2. CDR1 SGHVT and CDR2 SQSDAQ come from the germline V gene. The junction had 3 bases not matched to a gene; V was cut back by 4 bases and J by 2 bases. The CDR3 extends over 16 amino acids. The CDR3 coding sequence is TGTGCCAGCAGCTCCGGGACTAGCGGGCCCTACAATGAGCAGTTCTTC. This sequence encodes CASSSGTSGPYNEQFF.

This clonotype has at least ten counts. The chain recombines TRBV7-8 with TRBJ2-3, with 12 bases that match TRBD2. The CDR3 is 17 amino acids. The V gene end was trimmed by 0 bases and the J gene end by 0 bases; junction bases not matched to a gene: 1. Germline-derived CDR1 and CDR2 are SGHVS and FQNEAQ. This CDR3 reads CASSLALAGGSTDTQYF. DNA for the CDR3: TGTGCCAGCAGCTTAGCTCTAGCGGGAGGGAGCACAGATACGCAGTATTTT.

This rearrangement joins TRBV15 to TRBJ2-2; D not certain. Per germline, CDR1 LNHNV and CDR2 YYDKDF (reference sequence). V lost 0 bases to trimming and J lost 8 bases, with 7 bases between them. This CDR3 has 13 residues. The chain's CDR3 is CATSRDRPGELFF. The CDR3 DNA is TGTGCCACCAGCAGAGATCGTCCAGGGGAGCTGTTTTTT.